This TCR beta chain stems from a study of human T cells and chemical hapten exposure. Single cDNA molecules in the library carried unique molecular identifiers attached during preparation. TCRdb fed the RACE reads into MiXCR, producing one record per CDR3 protein. The sample holds about 160,000 distinct CDR3 sequences, around 30% seen once. General observations from the study: Patch test score tracked positively with PT1 expanded TCR counts.

As for time point: patch test 3, about 24 weeks after DPC sensitization. As to treatment: therapeutic diphenylcyclopropenone sensitization with weekly scalp DPC. RNA extraction used unfractionated whole blood as the source of total RNA. Deletions cut 2 bases from V and 0 bases from J, with 5 bases between. CDR3 length: 15 residues. The germline V gene encodes CDR1 MNHEY and CDR2 SVGAGI. This clonotype was counted a few times. The antigen remains undetermined. The clonotype was recovered from a woman aged 18-29 years with alopecia areata. Some clones in this sample may be carry-over from other donors' samples. The chain combines TRBV6-5 with TRBJ2-6; no reliable D call. The source was whole blood, collected in connection with sensitization to the hapten diphenylcyclopropenone (DPC). The CDR3 loop is CASSYSPSGANVLTF. CDR3 nucleotide sequence: TGTGCCAGCAGTTACAGCCCCTCTGGGGCCAACGTCCTGACTTTC.